Each of the 20 T cell receptor beta chains below was sequenced from the same sample in a study of control samples from healthy donors and cancer patients. Method: immunoSEQ multiplex PCR; TCRdb's copy keeps in-frame clones and lacks some. The sample has under 300,000 clones; roughly 82% are singletons. The sequencing sample was made of PBMCs. The receptors come from a woman aged 60-75 years with lung cancer.

The V call is TRBV7-3, the J call TRBJ2-1; unclear D gene. Germline V gene lookup returns CDR1 SGHTA and CDR2 FQGTGA. Trimming left V 3 bases short and J 12 bases short, with 15 bases between. The CDR3 length is 13 residues. The CDR3 coding sequence is TGTGCCAGCAGCTTCAACATAGGGTACGGGCAGTTCTTC. Its protein product is CASSFNIGYGQFF.

As to this clone: Additional DNA sequences in this sample encode the identical CDR3. V and J are TRBV12-5 and TRBJ2-2; TRBD2 aligns across 8 bases. This CDR3 is built from 14 residues. Germline assignment: CDR1 LGHNT and CDR2 FRNRAP. V trimming: 7 bases; J trimming: 1 base; junction bases outside the gene matches: 2. In nucleotides, the CDR3 is TGTGCTAGTGCTCGGGGGGGGAACACCGGGGAGCTGTTTTTT. It encodes CASARGGNTGELFF.

The CDR3 loop reads CASSELAGGPGEQYF. The CDR3 region has the DNA TGTGCCAGCAGTGAATTAGCGGGAGGGCCGGGCGAGCAGTACTTC. The chain couples TRBV2 to TRBJ2-7; 11 bases match TRBD2. Germline CDR1 SNHLY, CDR2 FYNNEI. V was clipped by 2 bases and J by 6 bases; unmatched bases: 6. The CDR3 runs 15 residues.

V is TRBV24-1 and J is TRBJ2-1; unclear D gene. The V end was cut by 3 bases, the J end by 3 bases, with 11 bases between. The CDR3 runs to 15 residues. Germline-derived CDR1 and CDR2 are KGHDR and SFDVKD. The CDR3 loop reads CATSDPSDVYNEQFF. CDR3 sequence (DNA): TGTGCCACCAGTGATCCTTCGGACGTCTACAATGAGCAGTTCTTC.

This sequence joins TRBV4-1 and TRBJ1-2; D unclear. Trimming removed 4 bases at V and 6 bases at J, with 24 bases between. The germline CDR1 and CDR2 sequences are MGHRA and YSYEKL. This CDR3 contains 17 residues. The CDR3 spells CASSPTPGASWDNGYTF. DNA of the CDR3: TGCGCCAGCAGCCCTACCCCTGGTGCATCCTGGGATAATGGCTACACCTTC.

The V and J genes are TRBV5-1 and TRBJ2-2; D may correspond to TRBD1 or TRBD2 (5 bases each). CDR3 length: 17 residues. The germline V gene encodes CDR1 SGHRS and CDR2 YFSETQ. Trimming stripped 3 bases from V and 1 base from J, with 16 bases between. In DNA, the CDR3 is TGCGCCAGCAGCTCCACGGTGGGACGGATGAACACCGGGGAGCTGTTTTTT. Translated: CASSSTVGRMNTGELFF.

The chain employs TRBV27 and TRBJ1-1, with 9 nucleotides matching TRBD1. In germline, CDR1 is MNHEY, CDR2 SMNVEV (reference sequence). Germline trimming cut 3 bases from V and 4 bases from J; bases unmatched to any gene: 3. This CDR3 has 14 amino acids. The CDR3 sequence: CASSFGTGTTEAFF. The CDR3, as DNA: TGTGCCAGCAGTTTCGGGACAGGGACCACTGAAGCTTTCTTT.

The rearrangement links TRBV4-1 to TRBJ2-5; D uncertain. The V end lost 1 base, the J end lost 3 bases, and 12 bases lay between the germline ends. CDR1 and CDR2 from the germline V gene are MGHRA and YSYEKL. The CDR3 extends over 15 amino acids. The CDR3 coding sequence is TGCGCCAGCAGCCAAGGGGTAGGTACGGAAGAGACCCAGTACTTC. It is translated as CASSQGVGTEETQYF.

V gene TRBV7-9 combines with J gene TRBJ1-3, with D hard to call. This CDR3 spans 14 amino acids. Germline loops: CDR1 SEHNR, CDR2 FQNEAQ (reference sequence). Trimming stripped 1 base from V and 2 bases from J, with 6 bases between. The CDR3: CASSLGRPGNTIYF. CDR3 in DNA: TGTGCCAGCAGCTTAGGTCGGCCTGGAAACACCATATATTTT. Full variable domain (missing parts from reference TRBV7-9 and TRBJ1-3): DTGVSQNPRHKITKRGQNVTFRCDPISEHNRLYWYRQTLGQGPEFLTYFQNEAQLEKSRLLSDRFSAERPKGSFSTLEIQRTEQGDSAMYLCASSLGRPGNTIYFGEGSWLTVV.

The chain has TRBV7-9 and TRBJ1-1, with D uncertain. CDR3 size: 17 residues. V was pared by 0 bases and J by 5 bases, with 19 bases between. CDR1 and CDR2 from the germline V gene are SEHNR and FQNEAQ (reference sequence). For the CDR3, the DNA is TGTGCCAGCAGCTTAGCGTTTAGTATCGGGGTCCGGACTGAAGCTTTCTTT. It translates to CASSLAFSIGVRTEAFF.

The J gene is TRBJ1-1, the V gene TRBV27, with TRBD1 identical over 8 bases. The CDR3 spans 15 residues. The germline CDR1 and CDR2 sequences are MNHEY and SMNVEV (reference sequence). Trimming at V came to 5 bases and at J to 11 bases, leaving 16 bases not matched to a gene. The CDR3 bases are TGTGCCAGCAGTCCGAACCCCGTGACAGGGGCGAGGGCTTTCTTT. This gives the protein CASSPNPVTGARAFF.

This chain links TRBV12-3 or TRBV12-4 with TRBJ2-2; D uncertain. The CDR3 runs to 13 residues. The ends were cut back, 8 bases at V and 2 bases at J, with 9 bases in the middle. The CDR3 DNA reads as TGTGCCAGCTCGGTAACTAACACCGGGGAGCTGTTTTTT. This encodes CASSVTNTGELFF.

In this sample, this clone turned up a few times. The genes are TRBV10-2 and TRBJ1-5; tentatively, D is TRBD1 (5 bases). The ends were cut back, 4 bases at V and 4 bases at J, with 8 bases in the middle. CDR1 is WSHSY and CDR2 is SAAADI in the germline V gene. This CDR3 spans 13 amino acids. CDR3 amino acids: CASSVGVNQPQHF. DNA for the CDR3: TGCGCCAGCAGTGTAGGGGTTAATCAGCCCCAGCATTTT.

The J gene is TRBJ2-5, the V gene TRBV2, with D uncertain. The CDR3 covers 12 residues. Deletions cut 7 bases from V and 5 bases from J, with 11 bases between. CDR1 and CDR2 from the germline V gene are SNHLY and FYNNEI. CDR3 residues: CASTKSLETQYF. In nucleotides, the CDR3 is TGTGCCAGCACCAAAAGTCTCGAGACCCAGTACTTC.

V is TRBV2 and J is TRBJ2-5; TRBD2 matches 7 bases. Germline trimming cut 10 bases from V and 0 bases from J; bases unmatched to any gene: 5. Germline CDR1 reads SNHLY; CDR2 reads FYNNEI. This CDR3 is 13 amino acids long. CDR3 sequence: CANGLVYQETQYF. CDR3 sequence (DNA): TGTGCCAATGGACTAGTTTACCAAGAGACCCAGTACTTC.

The chain joins TRBV4-1 to TRBJ1-5, with a tentative D call TRBD1 (6 bases). Germline loops: CDR1 MGHRA, CDR2 YSYEKL. This CDR3 region has 14 residues. Trimming pared 0 bases from V and 6 bases from J, leaving 9 bases between. The CDR3, as DNA: TGCGCCAGCAGCCAAGAGGGGGGGCCTCAGCCCCAGCATTTT. This gives the protein CASSQEGGPQPQHF.

This rearrangement joins TRBV9 to TRBJ1-1, with TRBD1 as a possible D gene (5 bases). Looked up from germline, CDR1 is SGDLS and CDR2 is YYNGEE. This CDR3 has 14 residues. V dropped 4 bases and J dropped 1 base, with 11 bases sitting between them. The chain's CDR3 is CASSTLGENTEAFF. The CDR3 DNA sequence: TGTGCCAGCAGCACCTTGGGGGAGAACACTGAAGCTTTCTTT.

The chain has TRBV19 and TRBJ2-3, with no clear D. V gave up 5 bases and J gave up 1 base, with 16 bases separating them. The V gene's germline CDR1 is LNHDA and CDR2 SQIVND (reference sequence). This CDR3 contains 16 residues. The CDR3 coding sequence is TGTGCCAGTAGTCCAATACGACGAGAAGGCACAGATACGCAGTATTTT. Translated: CASSPIRREGTDTQYF.

This clone occurred a few times. The CDR3 loop is CASSVSGPPEGYTF. In DNA form, the CDR3 reads TGTGCCAGCAGTGTTAGCGGGCCCCCAGAGGGCTACACCTTC. V and J are TRBV7-9 and TRBJ1-2; D uncertain. Per the germline V gene, CDR1 is SEHNR and CDR2 is FQNEAQ (reference sequence). This CDR3 has 14 amino acids. Deletions cut 6 bases from V and 8 bases from J, with 19 bases between.

This clone came up a few times. This chain links TRBV15 with TRBJ1-6; 7 nucleotides agree with TRBD1. V shed 0 bases, J shed 15 bases, and the junction held 8 bases outside the gene matches. Germline CDR1 reads LNHNV; CDR2 reads YYDKDF (reference sequence). The CDR3 sequence is 14 residues long. The CDR3 spells CATSRDRKGAILHF. The CDR3 bases are TGTGCCACCAGCAGAGATCGGAAGGGGGCAATCCTCCACTTT. Filled out from reference TRBV15 and TRBJ1-6, the complete variable domain reads DAMVIQNPRYQVTQFGKPVTLSCSQTLNHNVMYWYQQKSSQAPKLLFHYYDKDFNNEADTPDNFQSRRPNTSFCFLDIRSPGLGDTAMYLCATSRDRKGAILHFGNGTRLTVT.